These 21 T cell receptor beta chains share one sample of origin, sequenced in a study of radiotherapy plus CTLA-4 blockade in lung cancer listed by TCRdb under 2018. Libraries were prepared through the immunoSEQ multiplex PCR assay. Imported from immuneACCESS, the table was reduced by TCRdb to in-frame sequences with V and J called. These copies leave out some clones; in studies compared against another copy, an unresolved V gene accounts for under half, and the cause of the remainder is not known. The sample data list tens of thousands of clones, and approximately 84% of these were observed just once. The ten largest clones capture 4.8% of the sample. This specimen was peripheral blood, taken from a patient treated with radiotherapy plus ipilimumab. The receptors come from a human donor with non-small cell lung cancer whose response to radiotherapy plus ipilimumab could not be evaluated.

This rearrangement joins TRBV29-1 to TRBJ2-6, with 8 bases identical to TRBD1. CDR1 is SQVTM and CDR2 is ANQGSEA in the germline V gene. V dropped 3 bases and J dropped 0; count of bases not matched to a gene: 16. The CDR3 extends over 20 amino acids. The CDR3 loop is CSVEVRGQSAGSSGANVLTF. CDR3 in DNA: TGCAGCGTTGAGGTCAGGGGGCAATCGGCGGGTAGCTCTGGGGCCAACGTCCTGACTTTC.

V gene TRBV10-3 combines with J gene TRBJ1-2, with D uncertain. Germline CDR1 ENHRY, CDR2 SYGVKD. This CDR3 has 12 residues. The V and J ends lost 4 bases and 7 bases respectively, with 10 bases between them. The CDR3 coding sequence is TGTGCCATCAGTGGGGCAGTGGGTGGCTACACCTTC. This codes for CAISGAVGGYTF.

V gene TRBV5-6 combines with J gene TRBJ1-1; no firm D call. CDR3 size: 13 residues. The V gene's germline CDR1 is SGHDT and CDR2 YYEEEE. The V end was cut by 2 bases, the J end by 5 bases, with 10 bases between. CDR3 bases: TGTGCCAGCAGCTTCGCGGGGAGTACTGAAGCTTTCTTT. This gives the protein CASSFAGSTEAFF.

V gene TRBV7-9 combines with J gene TRBJ2-3; 8 bases align to TRBD1. Trimming at V came to 5 bases and at J to 6 bases, leaving 10 bases not matched to a gene. The germline CDR1 and CDR2 sequences are SEHNR and FQNEAQ (reference sequence). The CDR3 contains 15 residues. CDR3 loop: CASSPPGTGGDTQYF. The CDR3 DNA reads as TGTGCCAGCAGCCCCCCAGGGACAGGCGGGGATACGCAGTATTTT.

The sample holds one count of this clone. This sequence joins TRBV10-3 and TRBJ1-4, with D possibly TRBD1 on 6 matching bases. Looked up from germline, CDR1 is ENHRY and CDR2 is SYGVKD. Trimming removed 6 bases from V and 0 bases from J, with 14 bases in between. CDR3 size: 16 residues. The CDR3 loop reads CAISPDRFATNEKLFF. For the CDR3, the DNA is TGTGCCATCAGCCCGGACAGATTTGCAACTAATGAAAAACTGTTTTTT.

This chain uses TRBV7-3 with TRBJ2-7; D call uncertain. Trimming left V 6 bases short and J 0 bases short, with 12 bases between. The CDR3 runs 14 residues. From germline, CDR1 is SGHTA and CDR2 FQGTGA. This CDR3 is CASRLLGDSYEQYF. The DNA for the CDR3 is TGTGCCAGCAGGTTGTTAGGAGACTCCTACGAGCAGTACTTC.

The CDR3 DNA reads as TGTGCCACCCGGTTGGACACTGAAGCTTTCTTT. Protein: CATRLDTEAFF. The chain uses TRBV15 and TRBJ1-1; D unclear. Germline CDR1 reads LNHNV; CDR2 reads YYDKDF (reference sequence). The length of the CDR3 is 11 residues. Trimming took 8 bases from V and 3 from J, leaving 7 bases between them.

The V and J genes are TRBV7-3 and TRBJ2-7, with D possibly matching TRBD1 (5 bases). CDR1 is SGHTA and CDR2 is FQGTGA in the germline V gene. The V and J ends lost 0 bases and 1 base respectively, with 7 bases between them. The CDR3 spans 14 residues. DNA of the CDR3: TGTGCCAGCAGCTTAACGCCAGGGTCCTACGAGCAGTACTTC. This sequence encodes CASSLTPGSYEQYF. The whole variable domain, filled in from reference TRBV7-3 and TRBJ2-7, reads GAGVSQTPSNKVTEKGKYVELRCDPISGHTALYWYRQSLGQGPEFLIYFQGTGAADDSGLPNDRFFAVRPEGSVSTLKIQRTERGDSAVYLCASSLTPGSYEQYFGPGTRLTVT.

The chain is built from TRBV15 and TRBJ2-5; 14 bases match TRBD2. After removal of 5 bases from V and 4 bases from J, the junction contained 9 bases not matched to a gene. The CDR3 loop spans 17 amino acids. Germline CDR1 and CDR2: LNHNV and YYDKDF (reference sequence). Here the CDR3 reads CATSSGGTSGSGETQYF. DNA of the CDR3: TGTGCCACCAGCTCGGGCGGGACTAGCGGGAGTGGAGAGACCCAGTACTTC.

The V gene is TRBV29-1, the J gene TRBJ1-1; D is unclear. V was clipped by 5 bases and J by 0 bases, with 10 bases between them. The CDR3 length is 13 residues. Germline-derived CDR1 and CDR2 are SQVTM and ANQGSEA. The DNA for the CDR3 is TGCAGCGTTAGGTCGGGAATGAACACTGAAGCTTTCTTT. Protein: CSVRSGMNTEAFF.

The V call is TRBV7-9, the J call TRBJ2-7; TRBD2 is a possible D gene (6 bases). With 11 bases removed from V and 1 base from J, the gap between germline ends came to 27 bases. The CDR3 contains 17 residues. Germline CDR1 is SEHNR and CDR2 is FQNEAQ (reference sequence). The CDR3 DNA reads TGTGCCGCGGAATCAGGAGGCCGGGACGGGGGTTCCTACGAGCAGTACTTC. Translated: CAAESGGRDGGSYEQYF.

J is TRBJ1-1 and V is TRBV11-3; 10 positions match TRBD1. The CDR3 has 15 amino acids. Germline V lookup: CDR1 SGHNT, CDR2 YENEEA. The V segment lost 5 bases and the J segment 1 base; nucleotides outside the gene matches: 4. The DNA of the CDR3 is TGTGCCAGCAGCCCCGGACAGGGGGAGAACACTGAAGCTTTCTTT. This gives the protein CASSPGQGENTEAFF.

The rearrangement uses TRBV29-1 and TRBJ1-2; D gene uncertain. The CDR3 has 12 amino acids. Trimming stripped 1 base from V and 3 bases from J, with 6 bases between. Germline CDR1 reads SQVTM; CDR2 reads ANQGSEA. The CDR3 loop reads CSVEGGYYGYTF. The CDR3 DNA sequence: TGCAGCGTTGAAGGCGGATACTATGGCTACACCTTC.

The chain recombines TRBV18 with TRBJ2-3; perhaps TRBD2 as D (6 bases). V was clipped by 3 bases and J by 1 base, with 11 bases between them. The length of the CDR3 is 15 residues. Per the germline V gene, CDR1 is KGHSH and CDR2 is LQKENI. DNA for the CDR3: TGTGCCAGCTCACCTTCGGCGGGGCGCACAGATACGCAGTATTTT. The encoded protein is CASSPSAGRTDTQYF.

This chain joins TRBV23-1 and TRBJ2-7; 8 bases are a match to TRBD2. TRBV23-1 is an open reading frame whose function is uncertain. The CDR3 has 17 amino acids. Trimming took 4 bases from V and 4 from J; bases not matched to a gene: 15. CDR3 in DNA: TGCGCCAGCAGTCCTCGAAGGTCCGGGGGGGGTGGGTACGAGCAGTACTTC. Amino acid sequence: CASSPRRSGGGGYEQYF.

V gene TRBV19 combines with J gene TRBJ2-5; D not certain. Germline V gene data show CDR1 as LNHDA and CDR2 as SQIVND (reference sequence). CDR3 length equals 13 residues. The ends were cut back, 4 bases at V and 5 bases at J, with 11 bases in the middle. The CDR3 nucleotides are TGTGCCAGTAGTAATCGGCCGCGGGAGACCCAGTACTTC. Residues: CASSNRPRETQYF.

The rearrangement joins TRBV4-3 to TRBJ2-7; 7 bases align to TRBD2. CDR3 size: 15 residues. CDR1 LGHNA and CDR2 YSLEER come from the germline V gene. The V and J ends lost 0 bases and 3 bases, in that order; junction bases with no gene match: 5. DNA of the CDR3: TGCGCCAGCAGCCAAGATGGGTCGGGAGGCTACGAGCAGTACTTC. Translating it yields CASSQDGSGGYEQYF.

This CDR3 is CASSPGSGRTYEQYF. CDR3 DNA sequence: TGTGCCAGCAGCCCCGGTAGCGGGAGGACCTACGAGCAGTACTTC. The rearrangement links TRBV28 to TRBJ2-7, with 10 bases fitting TRBD2. The CDR3 extends over 15 amino acids. The ends lost 6 bases at V and 2 bases at J; junction bases unmatched: 7. Germline CDR1 reads MDHEN; CDR2 reads SYDVKM.

The chain is built from TRBV2 and TRBJ2-3, with D possibly matching TRBD1 (6 bases). Trimming pared 7 bases from V and 2 bases from J, leaving 13 bases between. This CDR3 is 14 amino acids long. From germline, CDR1 is SNHLY and CDR2 FYNNEI. The CDR3, as DNA: TGTGCCAGCAAGGGAGACAGGATCACAGATACGCAGTATTTT. Translated: CASKGDRITDTQYF.

The chain recombines TRBV19 with TRBJ1-5; TRBD1 agrees at 8 bases. There are 14 residues in the CDR3. CDR1 is LNHDA and CDR2 is SQIVND in the germline V gene (reference sequence). J gave up 1 base and V 6 bases, and 2 bases lay outside the gene matches. As DNA, the CDR3 is TGTGCCAGTAGGGACAGGGCCAGCAATCAGCCCCAGCATTTT. Protein: CASRDRASNQPQHF.

The chain is built from TRBV5-1 and TRBJ2-7, with 11 bases lining up with TRBD2. CDR1 and CDR2 (germline): SGHRS, YFSETQ. The CDR3 has 19 residues. Trimming removed 0 bases from V and 4 bases from J; junction bases left unmatched: 15. The CDR3 protein is CASSLDSKIPGLAVYEQYF. The CDR3 DNA reads as TGCGCCAGCAGCTTGGACTCTAAAATTCCGGGACTAGCGGTTTACGAGCAGTACTTC.